Shown below are 32 T cell receptor beta chains from a single sample sequenced in a study of blood T cell repertoires in COVID-19. Sequenced by immunoSEQ multiplex PCR; TCRdb stores in-frame clones only, minus some. The sample records approximately 210,000 clones, approximately 81% being singletons. Source material: PBMCs or T cells enriched from blood (not recorded which). These receptors all come from a woman aged 45-60 years with acute COVID-19.

The rearrangement uses TRBV28 and TRBJ1-5; D is perhaps TRBD1 (6 bases). V shed 1 base and J shed 3 bases, with 10 bases lying between them. This CDR3 has 15 residues. CDR1 MDHEN and CDR2 SYDVKM come from the germline V gene. CDR3 bases: TGTGCCAGCAGTTTATCGGGGGGCAACAATCAGCCCCAGCATTTT. It encodes CASSLSGGNNQPQHF.

CDR3 amino acids: CASTTSGSGANVLTF. In DNA, the CDR3 is TGCGCCAGCACAACAAGCGGCTCTGGGGCCAACGTCCTGACTTTC. The chain uses TRBV5-1 and TRBJ2-6; the D gene is possibly TRBD2 (5 bases). CDR3 length equals 15 residues. V dropped 6 bases and J dropped 0 bases, with 10 bases sitting between them. Germline assignment: CDR1 SGHRS and CDR2 YFSETQ.

The chain combines TRBV5-5 with TRBJ2-1, with D perhaps TRBD2 (5 bases). Germline values: CDR1 SGHKS, CDR2 YYEKEE (reference sequence). CDR3 length: 13 amino acids. The germline V and J ends were trimmed by 4 bases and 7 bases, with 12 bases remaining between them. The CDR3 nucleotides are TGTGCCAGCAGCCCCCGCAGAGGGAATGAGCAGTTCTTC. Residues: CASSPRRGNEQFF.

The rearrangement joins TRBV5-1 to TRBJ2-5, with TRBD2 matching over 7 bases. The germline gives CDR1 SGHRS, CDR2 YFSETQ. This CDR3 region has 14 residues. With V trimmed by 6 bases and J by 5 bases, 10 bases remained unmatched. CDR3 loop: CASNQRTRGETQYF. The CDR3 region has the DNA TGCGCCAGCAACCAAAGGACGCGGGGGGAGACCCAGTACTTC.

This clone was recorded once. This chain joins TRBV20-1 and TRBJ1-2; 9 bases are a match to TRBD1. The germline gives CDR1 DFQATT, CDR2 SNEGSKA (reference sequence). This CDR3 has 14 residues. Germline trimming cut 6 bases from V and 4 bases from J; bases unmatched to any gene: 9. Here the CDR3 reads CSASEQGAGYGYTF. As DNA, the CDR3 is TGCAGTGCGAGTGAACAGGGGGCCGGCTATGGCTACACCTTC.

This clone came up a few times. The V call is TRBV9, the J call TRBJ2-3, with D hard to call. Germline V gene sequence: CDR1 SGDLS, CDR2 YYNGEE. Between the trimmed V and J ends, which lost 0 bases and 4 bases, there was a span of 9 bases. The CDR3 totals 14 residues. The CDR3 sequence: CASSVAELPDTQYF. The DNA of the CDR3 is TGTGCCAGCAGCGTAGCTGAACTGCCAGATACGCAGTATTTT.

The chain employs TRBV29-1 and TRBJ2-1; 7 bases map to TRBD2. After removal of 6 bases from V and 6 bases from J, the junction contained 14 bases not matched to a gene. Germline V lookup: CDR1 SQVTM, CDR2 ANQGSEA. This CDR3 is 15 amino acids long. The DNA of the CDR3 is TGCAGCGTGAGACCCCCTGGGCGGGAGTTCAATGAGCAGTTCTTC. Protein: CSVRPPGREFNEQFF.

V and J are TRBV15 and TRBJ2-4; maybe TRBD1 (5 bases). Germline loops: CDR1 LNHNV, CDR2 YYDKDF (reference sequence). This CDR3 contains 15 residues. V was clipped by 4 bases and J by 6 bases, with 16 bases between them. CDR3 nucleotide sequence: TGTGCCACCAGCACAACCAGGGTACTCGGAAACATTCAGTACTTC. Its protein is CATSTTRVLGNIQYF.

The J gene is TRBJ1-4, the V gene TRBV16; a weak D match, TRBD1 (5 bases). V was clipped by 6 bases and J by 2 bases, with 10 bases between them. The CDR3 is made up of 14 amino acids. Germline V gene sequence: CDR1 KGHSY, CDR2 FQNENV. CDR3 coding DNA: TGTGCCAGCAGAGGGACTGACACTAATGAAAAACTGTTTTTT. This codes for CASRGTDTNEKLFF.

The rearrangement links TRBV7-8 to TRBJ1-1; 8 nucleotides line up with TRBD1. Per germline, CDR1 SGHVS and CDR2 FQNEAQ. The CDR3 extends over 15 amino acids. After removal of 7 bases from V and 0 bases from J, the junction contained 7 bases not matched to a gene. CDR3 nucleotide sequence: TGTGCCAGCATGTGGCAGGGGGCGATGAACACTGAAGCTTTCTTT. It specifies CASMWQGAMNTEAFF.

CDR3 residues: CSVPTRPNTEAFF. The CDR3 nucleotides read TGCAGCGTTCCCACTCGCCCGAACACTGAAGCTTTCTTT. J is TRBJ1-1 and V is TRBV29-1; D remains ambiguous. Germline V gene lookup returns CDR1 SQVTM and CDR2 ANQGSEA. The CDR3 totals 13 residues. Trimming took 5 bases from V and 1 from J, leaving 11 bases between them. The variable domain in full, completed from reference TRBV29-1 and TRBJ1-1, reads SAVISQKPSRDICQRGTSLTIQCQVDSQVTMMFWYRQQPGQSLTLIATANQGSEATYESGFVIDKFPISRPNLTFSTLTVSNMSPEDSSIYLCSVPTRPNTEAFFGQGTRLTVV.

The chain couples TRBV9 to TRBJ1-2; 7 bases fit TRBD1. V dropped 2 bases and J dropped 2; count of bases not matched to a gene: 6. The CDR3 is 15 residues long. Germline V lookup: CDR1 SGDLS, CDR2 YYNGEE. DNA for the CDR3: TGTGCCAGCAGCGTGGGTCAGGGGGTCAACTATGGCTACACCTTC. This gives the protein CASSVGQGVNYGYTF.

This clone was counted a few times. J is TRBJ2-2 and V is TRBV18; TRBD2 matches 8 bases. Germline-derived CDR1 and CDR2 are KGHSH and LQKENI. V lost 1 base and J lost 2; bases outside the gene matches: 6. The CDR3 length is 17 residues. The CDR3 region is CASSPRAGGTNTGELFF. CDR3 sequence (DNA): TGTGCCAGCTCACCACGGGCGGGAGGAACTAACACCGGGGAGCTGTTTTTT.

The chain combines TRBV10-1 with TRBJ1-5; no firm D call. Deletions cut 4 bases from V and 4 bases from J, with 8 bases between. Germline V gene lookup returns CDR1 WNHNN and CDR2 SYGVQD (reference sequence). This CDR3 is 13 amino acids long. The chain's CDR3 is CASSVRRNQPQHF. CDR3 coding DNA: TGCGCCAGCAGTGTGCGGCGAAATCAGCCCCAGCATTTT.

The V and J genes are TRBV6-2 or TRBV6-3 and TRBJ2-7; 7 nucleotides line up with TRBD1. After removal of 4 bases from V and 3 bases from J, the junction contained 15 bases not matched to a gene. This CDR3 has 17 amino acids. Germline V CDR1 and CDR2: MNHEY, SVGEGT. The CDR3 protein is CASSSTTPGQRDYEQYF. CDR3 in DNA: TGTGCCAGCAGTTCAACGACCCCGGGACAGAGAGACTACGAGCAGTACTTC.

V gene TRBV27 combines with J gene TRBJ2-5, with TRBD2 identical over 8 bases. CDR1 and CDR2 (germline): MNHEY, SMNVEV (reference sequence). Trimming took 3 bases from V and 5 from J; bases not matched to a gene: 8. The CDR3 contains 15 residues. Written as DNA, the CDR3 is TGTGCCAGCAGTTTCGCGGGGGGAACTAGGGAGACCCAGTACTTC. This codes for CASSFAGGTRETQYF.

J is TRBJ2-1 and V is TRBV28, with 9 bases fitting TRBD1. The V gene end was trimmed by 3 bases and the J gene end by 4 bases; junction bases not matched to a gene: 4. The CDR3 totals 15 residues. The germline CDR1 and CDR2 sequences are MDHEN and SYDVKM. DNA for the CDR3: TGTGCCAGCAGTTTTCTGGGGACAGGGTACAATGAGCAGTTCTTC. Translation gives CASSFLGTGYNEQFF.

The chain couples TRBV9 to TRBJ2-7; D unclear. V gave up 2 bases and J gave up 5 bases, with 11 bases separating them. Germline V gene data show CDR1 as SGDLS and CDR2 as YYNGEE. The CDR3 runs to 13 residues. CDR3 coding DNA: TGTGCCAGCAGCGTGGCAACCGGAGACGAGCAGTACTTC. It translates to CASSVATGDEQYF.

The chain combines TRBV19 with TRBJ1-1, with TRBD1 identical over 7 bases. Trimming at V came to 1 base and at J to 4 bases, leaving 3 bases not matched to a gene. CDR1 LNHDA and CDR2 SQIVND come from the germline V gene (reference sequence). This CDR3 region has 14 residues. This CDR3 reads CASSIGWDSTEAFF. DNA for the CDR3: TGTGCCAGTAGTATAGGTTGGGACAGCACTGAAGCTTTCTTT.

The rearrangement joins TRBV28 to TRBJ1-2; D perhaps matches TRBD1 (6 bases). The CDR3 is 14 amino acids. V lost 10 bases, J lost 0 bases, and 15 bases lay in between. Germline CDR1 and CDR2: MDHEN and SYDVKM. CDR3 bases: TGTGCCATCCAACCGAACAGGGCTAACTATGGCTACACCTTC. It encodes CAIQPNRANYGYTF.

This sequence joins TRBV6-4 and TRBJ2-2; D is possibly TRBD1 (6 bases). CDR3 length: 14 amino acids. Trimming removed 8 bases at V and 4 bases at J, with 14 bases between. The V gene's germline CDR1 is MRHNA and CDR2 SNTAGT. Here the CDR3 DNA reads TGTGCCAGCGGTCGTCAACAGGGCACCGGGGAGCTGTTTTTT. Protein sequence: CASGRQQGTGELFF.

The chain is built from TRBV19 and TRBJ2-2; TRBD2 is a possible D gene (6 bases). The germline CDR1 and CDR2 sequences are LNHDA and SQIVND (reference sequence). This CDR3 is built from 15 residues. Trimming pared 2 bases from V and 4 bases from J, leaving 11 bases between. CDR3 in amino acids: CASSIRPSVTGELFF. CDR3 nucleotides: TGTGCCAGTAGTATAAGACCTAGCGTCACCGGGGAGCTGTTTTTT. Complete variable domain (other parts from reference TRBV19 and TRBJ2-2): DGGITQSPKYLFRKEGQNVTLSCEQNLNHDAMYWYRQDPGQGLRLIYYSQIVNDFQKGDIAEGYSVSREKKESFPLTVTSAQKNPTAFYLCASSIRPSVTGELFFGEGSRLTVL.

This chain joins TRBV29-1 and TRBJ1-4; 7 bases are shared with TRBD1. The CDR3 spans 13 residues. Germline-derived CDR1 and CDR2 are SQVTM and ANQGSEA. Trimming removed 4 bases from V and 5 bases from J; junction bases left unmatched: 4. The CDR3 region has the DNA TGCAGCGTTGGGGACAGAGTCAATGAAAAACTGTTTTTT. Residues: CSVGDRVNEKLFF. The full variable domain, its missing parts supplied by reference TRBV29-1 and TRBJ1-4, is SAVISQKPSRDICQRGTSLTIQCQVDSQVTMMFWYRQQPGQSLTLIATANQGSEATYESGFVIDKFPISRPNLTFSTLTVSNMSPEDSSIYLCSVGDRVNEKLFFGSGTQLSVL.

V usage is TRBV6-5 and J usage is TRBJ2-2; 7 nucleotides line up with TRBD1. The CDR3 runs 14 residues. With V trimmed by 6 bases and J by 2 bases, 3 bases remained unmatched. Germline V gene lookup returns CDR1 MNHEY and CDR2 SVGAGI. The CDR3 reads CASSDRVNTGELFF. CDR3 nucleotide sequence: TGTGCCAGCAGCGACAGGGTCAACACCGGGGAGCTGTTTTTT.

V and J are TRBV18 and TRBJ2-2; TRBD1 matches at 7 bases. The CDR3 runs to 15 residues. V trimming: 6 bases; J trimming: 4 bases; junction bases outside the gene matches: 8. In germline, CDR1 is KGHSH, CDR2 LQKENI. CDR3 protein: CASSPGQTTTGELFF. CDR3 nucleotide sequence: TGTGCCAGCTCTCCGGGACAGACGACCACCGGGGAGCTGTTTTTT.

The gene calls are TRBV5-5 and TRBJ2-1; D call uncertain. Between the trimmed V and J ends, which lost 0 bases and 12 bases, there was a span of 13 bases. Germline assignment: CDR1 SGHKS and CDR2 YYEKEE (reference sequence). The CDR3 is 13 residues long. DNA for the CDR3: TGTGCCAGCAGCTTGGGCGAGGCCCAAGCGCAGTTCTTC. Translated, it gives CASSLGEAQAQFF.

The chain recombines TRBV6-1 with TRBJ1-1; D is uncertain. The CDR3 sequence is 16 residues long. The germline V and J ends were trimmed by 0 bases and 0 bases, with 11 bases remaining between them. CDR1 is MNHNS and CDR2 is SASEGT in the germline V gene. As DNA, the CDR3 is TGTGCCAGCAGTGAAGCGGCCGCCCGCCTGAACACTGAAGCTTTCTTT. Translated: CASSEAAARLNTEAFF.

The J gene is TRBJ1-6, the V gene TRBV19; 7 positions match TRBD1. The germline CDR1 and CDR2 sequences are LNHDA and SQIVND (reference sequence). CDR3 length: 13 residues. Unmatched junction bases numbered 6, after V lost 6 bases and J lost 10 bases. The CDR3 here is CASRLTGPSPLHF. CDR3 DNA: TGTGCCAGTAGACTGACAGGGCCGTCACCCCTCCACTTT.

This chain joins TRBV14 and TRBJ1-6; TRBD1 matches at 8 bases. The CDR3 spans 15 residues. The germline V gene has CDR1 SGHDN and CDR2 FVKESK. J gave up 10 bases and V 4 bases, and 9 bases lay outside the gene matches. Written as DNA, the CDR3 is TGTGCCAGCAGCCCAATCTTGACAGGGGTCTCACCCCTCCACTTT. Protein product: CASSPILTGVSPLHF.

The genes are TRBV28 and TRBJ2-1; no reliable D call. Trimming removed 7 bases from V and 0 bases from J, with 13 bases in between. Germline assignment: CDR1 MDHEN and CDR2 SYDVKM. This CDR3 region has 15 residues. CDR3 in amino acids: CASTSSWSSYNEQFF. As DNA, the CDR3 is TGTGCCAGCACCTCGTCCTGGAGCTCCTACAATGAGCAGTTCTTC.

V gene TRBV6-5 combines with J gene TRBJ1-2; the match to TRBD1 covers 10 bases. The length of the CDR3 is 15 residues. V dropped 8 bases and J dropped 5; count of bases not matched to a gene: 11. The V gene's germline CDR1 is MNHEY and CDR2 SVGAGI. CDR3 nucleotide sequence: TGTGCCAGCCTTACGAGTTGGACAGGGGGTTATGGCTACACCTTC. This sequence encodes CASLTSWTGGYGYTF.

The chain joins TRBV6-5 to TRBJ1-2, with 7 bases identical to TRBD1. Germline assignment: CDR1 MNHEY and CDR2 SVGAGI. The V gene end was trimmed by 6 bases and the J gene end by 8 bases; junction bases not matched to a gene: 6. CDR3 length equals 12 residues. As DNA, the CDR3 is TGTGCCAGCAGCCAGGGGGTGGGCGGCTACACCTTC. It yields the protein CASSQGVGGYTF.